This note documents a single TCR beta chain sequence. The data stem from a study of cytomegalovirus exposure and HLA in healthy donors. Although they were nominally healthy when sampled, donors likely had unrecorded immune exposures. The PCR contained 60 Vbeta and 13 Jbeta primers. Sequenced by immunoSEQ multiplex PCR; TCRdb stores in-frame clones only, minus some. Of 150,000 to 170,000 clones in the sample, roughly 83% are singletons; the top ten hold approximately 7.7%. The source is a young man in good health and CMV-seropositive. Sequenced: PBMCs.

CDR3 DNA: TGTGCCTGGAGTAGGAAGGGGGCACGTAGTTCCCAGTACTTC. Its translation: CAWSRKGARSSQYF. The chain uses TRBV30 and TRBJ2-7; TRBD1 aligns across 7 bases. From germline, CDR1 is GTSNPN and CDR2 SVGIG (reference sequence). With 2 bases clipped from V and 10 bases from J, the junction kept 14 bases outside the gene matches. This CDR3 region has 14 residues.